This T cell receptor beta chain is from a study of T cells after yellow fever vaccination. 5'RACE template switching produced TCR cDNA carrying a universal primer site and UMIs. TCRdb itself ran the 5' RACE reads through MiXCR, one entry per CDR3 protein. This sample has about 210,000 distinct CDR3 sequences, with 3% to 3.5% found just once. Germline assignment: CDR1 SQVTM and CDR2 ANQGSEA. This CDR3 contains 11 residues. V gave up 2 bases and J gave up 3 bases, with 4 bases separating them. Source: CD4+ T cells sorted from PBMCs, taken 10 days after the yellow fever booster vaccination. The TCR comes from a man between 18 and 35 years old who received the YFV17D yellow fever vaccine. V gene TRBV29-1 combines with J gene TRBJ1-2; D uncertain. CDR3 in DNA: TGCAGCGTTGAACGGGACTATGGCTACACCTTC. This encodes CSVERDYGYTF.